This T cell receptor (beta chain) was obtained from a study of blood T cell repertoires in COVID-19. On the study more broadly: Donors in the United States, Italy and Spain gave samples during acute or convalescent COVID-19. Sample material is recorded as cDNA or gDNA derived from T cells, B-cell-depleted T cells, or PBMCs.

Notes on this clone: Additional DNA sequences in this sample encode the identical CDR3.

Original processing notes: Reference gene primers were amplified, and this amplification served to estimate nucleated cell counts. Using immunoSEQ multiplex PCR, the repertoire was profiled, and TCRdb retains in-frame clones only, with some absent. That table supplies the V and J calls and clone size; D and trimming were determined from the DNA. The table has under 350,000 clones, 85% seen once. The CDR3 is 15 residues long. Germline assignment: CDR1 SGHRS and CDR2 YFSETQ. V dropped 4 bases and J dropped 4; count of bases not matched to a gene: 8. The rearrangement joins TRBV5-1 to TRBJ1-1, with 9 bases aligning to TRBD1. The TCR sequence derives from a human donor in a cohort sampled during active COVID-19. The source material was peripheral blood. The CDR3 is CASSLTGTGSTEAFF. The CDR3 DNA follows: TGCGCCAGCAGCCTTACCGGGACAGGGTCCACTGAAGCTTTCTTT.